The rows below give T cell receptor beta chains drawn from one sample of a study of T cell repertoires in cytomegalovirus infection. No antigen has been identified for these receptors. TCRdb reprocessed the reads with MiXCR, giving one entry per CDR3 protein. The sample shows roughly 120,000 distinct CDR3 sequences, around a tenth of them seen only once. The sequencing sample was made of PBMCs, sequenced either directly or after in vitro stimulation (not recorded which). The receptors stem from a human donor in good health (CMV status not recorded). Some clones in this sample may be carry-over from other donors' samples. Each CDR3 is given with its conserved first and last residue. The D gene is left open where the match is weak. Clone size, where shown, is once, few, many, or a class for clones that have expanded.

>TRBV4-1|few|NA|TRBJ2-6
CASSQDSGANVLTF
TGTGCCAGCAGCCAAGATTCGGGGGCCAACGTCCTGACTTTC
>TRBV5-4|few|TRBD2|TRBJ2-1
CASSLVGGSSNEQFF
TGTGCCAGCAGCTTGGTTGGCGGGAGTTCCAATGAGCAGTTCTTC
>TRBV5-4|NA|TRBD2|TRBJ2-1
CASSSGTSGHNNEQFF
TGTGCCAGCAGCTCCGGGACTAGCGGCCATAACAATGAGCAGTTCTTC
>TRBV29-1|NA|NA|TRBJ1-4
CSVGLQSDEKLFF
TGCAGCGTTGGTTTACAGTCAGATGAAAAACTGTTTTTT
>TRBV7-8|many|NA|TRBJ2-5
CASSLAGAQRETQYF
TGTGCCAGCAGCTTAGCGGGCGCGCAAAGGGAGACCCAGTACTTC
>TRBV7-2|many|NA|TRBJ1-5
CASSLGGGGSNQPQHF
TGTGCCAGCAGCTTAGGTGGTGGGGGCAGCAATCAGCCCCAGCATTTT
>TRBV6-2/TRBV6-3|many|NA|TRBJ1-5
CASSYSPGYRTNQPQHF
TGTGCCAGCAGTTACTCGCCGGGATATAGAACCAATCAGCCCCAGCATTTT
>TRBV19|NA|NA|TRBJ2-3
CASSIDHTTDTQYF
TGTGCCAGTAGTATAGACCATACGACAGATACGCAGTATTTT
>TRBV7-2|few|NA|TRBJ1-3
CASSLLTFSGNTIYF
TGTGCCAGCAGCTTATTGACCTTCTCTGGAAACACCATATATTTT
>TRBV7-9|many|NA|TRBJ1-1
CASSLGGGGTEAFF
TGTGCCAGCAGCTTAGGGGGTGGTGGCACTGAAGCTTTCTTT
>TRBV7-2|many|NA|TRBJ1-3
CASSLAWGRGGNTIYF
TGTGCCAGCAGCTTAGCGTGGGGAAGGGGTGGAAACACCATATATTTT
>TRBV9|NA|TRBD2|TRBJ2-1
CASSVHSGIANEQFF
TGTGCCAGCAGCGTACATAGCGGGATCGCGAATGAGCAGTTCTTC
>TRBV28|many|NA|TRBJ1-3
CASRRPLRFSGNTIYF
TGTGCCAGCCGACGTCCGCTACGATTCTCTGGAAACACCATATATTTT
>TRBV19|NA|TRBD1|TRBJ1-5
CASSIGQGTAVSNQPQHF
TGTGCCAGTAGTATCGGACAGGGGACAGCGGTGAGCAATCAGCCCCAGCATTTT